Presented here are 21 T cell receptor beta chains from one specimen sequenced in a study of T-cell memory formation after mild COVID-19. TCRdb re-called the 5' RACE reads through MiXCR, storing one row per CDR3 protein. The sample includes 200,000 to 250,000 distinct CDR3 sequences, over 9.5% of them seen just once. Specimen: PBMCs or a T cell subset sorted from them (not recorded which). All receptors come from a man between 18 and 29 years old who had mild COVID-19 (a few samples of this study predate the infection). Cell type and time point are not known.

The rearrangement links TRBV2 to TRBJ1-1; D remains unclear. Germline CDR1 and CDR2: SNHLY and FYNNEI. V dropped 2 bases and J dropped 3 bases, with 10 bases sitting between them. CDR3 length equals 14 residues. The CDR3 DNA reads TGTGCCAGCAGTGAATCCCGAGGGTACACTGAAGCTTTCTTT. Translated: CASSESRGYTEAFF.

This clonotype was recorded a few times. V is TRBV5-5 and J is TRBJ1-1; perhaps TRBD1 as D (5 bases). CDR3 length equals 11 residues. Looked up from germline, CDR1 is SGHKS and CDR2 is YYEKEE (reference sequence). V lost 4 bases, J lost 11 bases, and 12 bases lay in between. DNA for the CDR3: TGTGCCAGCAGCGGACACACAGAGGCTTTCTTT. It is translated as CASSGHTEAFF.

In its sample, this clonotype was seen a few times. The chain couples TRBV4-1 to TRBJ1-1; D perhaps matches TRBD1 (6 bases). V was clipped by 1 base and J by 6 bases, with 15 bases between them. Germline V gives CDR1 MGHRA, CDR2 YSYEKL. The CDR3 length is 15 residues. This chain's CDR3 is CASSQGRGGKAEAFF. CDR3 coding DNA: TGCGCCAGCAGCCAAGGCAGGGGTGGAAAGGCTGAAGCTTTCTTT.

This clonotype showed up just a few times. The chain carries TRBV6-2 or TRBV6-3 and TRBJ1-1; D may be TRBD1 (5 bases). V was trimmed by 7 bases and J by 11 bases, leaving 14 bases between them. The germline gives CDR1 MNHEY, CDR2 SVGEGT. This CDR3 spans 11 amino acids. CDR3: CASTQGRRAFF. The DNA for the CDR3 is TGTGCCAGCACCCAGGGCCGGAGGGCTTTCTTT.

The rearrangement uses TRBV11-2 and TRBJ1-1; perhaps TRBD1 as D (5 bases). Trimming took off 4 bases at V and 8 bases at J, with 11 bases between the two ends. Germline CDR1 is SGHAT and CDR2 is FQNNGV. This CDR3 spans 12 amino acids. CDR3 coding DNA: TGTGCCAGCAGCTCTTACGACAGAGAAGCTTTCTTT. Encoded protein: CASSSYDREAFF. Full variable domain (remainder filled in from reference TRBV11-2 and TRBJ1-1): EAGVAQSPRYKIIEKRQSVAFWCNPISGHATLYWYQQILGQGPKLLIQFQNNGVVDDSQLPKDRFSAERLKGVDSTLKIQPAKLEDSAVYLCASSSYDREAFFGQGTRLTVV.

V gene TRBV30 combines with J gene TRBJ2-1; D is ambiguous. CDR1 is GTSNPN and CDR2 is SVGIG in the germline V gene (reference sequence). V was cut by 2 bases and J by 8 bases, with 7 bases left in between. CDR3 length equals 11 residues. In DNA form, the CDR3 reads TGTGCCTGGAGTTTAGGATATGAGCAGTTCTTC. The encoded protein is CAWSLGYEQFF.

In its sample, this clonotype was seen many times. The chain links TRBV5-1 to TRBJ2-5; 7 bases line up with TRBD1. Germline lookup yields CDR1 SGHRS and CDR2 YFSETQ. Trimming removed 2 bases from V and 4 bases from J; junction bases left unmatched: 8. CDR3 length: 15 amino acids. DNA for the CDR3: TGCGCCAGCAGCTTTTCAACAGGGGCTAGAGAGACCCAGTACTTC. Its translation: CASSFSTGARETQYF.

This clonotype has more than one count but fewer than ten. The chain joins TRBV10-2 to TRBJ2-3, with 9 bases identical to TRBD2. The V and J ends lost 9 bases and 4 bases, in that order; junction bases with no gene match: 11. The CDR3 is made up of 15 amino acids. Germline assignment: CDR1 WSHSY and CDR2 SAAADI. CDR3 sequence (DNA): TGCGCCAGTTATGAGAGTAGCGGGGGCCCAGATACGCAGTATTTT. This codes for CASYESSGGPDTQYF.

This clonotype turned up a few times. This rearrangement joins TRBV18 to TRBJ2-5; D is possibly TRBD1 or TRBD2 (5 bases each). V dropped 6 bases and J dropped 5 bases, with 16 bases sitting between them. The germline V gene encodes CDR1 KGHSH and CDR2 LQKENI. This CDR3 spans 14 amino acids. CDR3 sequence (DNA): TGTGCCAGCTCCCCGAGTGGGGGACGGGAGACCCAGTACTTC. Translated: CASSPSGGRETQYF.

The table lists this clonotype with a few counts. This chain joins TRBV9 and TRBJ2-5; D gene unclear. The CDR3 sequence is 14 residues long. Germline V gene data show CDR1 as SGDLS and CDR2 as YYNGEE. V dropped 4 bases and J dropped 2 bases, with 12 bases sitting between them. CDR3 sequence reads: CASSPPWAQETQYF. The CDR3 region has the DNA TGTGCCAGCAGCCCCCCCTGGGCACAAGAGACCCAGTACTTC.

The V and J genes are TRBV5-1 and TRBJ2-1, with D tentatively TRBD1 (5 bases). Trimming removed 1 base from V and 4 bases from J, with 15 bases in between. CDR1 SGHRS and CDR2 YFSETQ come from the germline V gene. The CDR3 covers 16 residues. CDR3 nucleotides: TGCGCCAGCAGCTTGCGGCAGGGCTTGGGATACAATGAGCAGTTCTTC. Its protein product is CASSLRQGLGYNEQFF.

This clonotype turned up a few times. Here the CDR3 reads CASSLIAGGRGSYEQYF. The CDR3 region has the DNA TGTGCCAGCAGCTTAATAGCGGGGGGGCGAGGGTCCTACGAGCAGTACTTC. This sequence joins TRBV11-2 and TRBJ2-7, with TRBD2 matching over 11 bases. The CDR3 consists of 17 residues. Germline V gene data show CDR1 as SGHAT and CDR2 as FQNNGV. Trimming cost V 2 bases and J 1 base; bases outside gene matches: 7.

There are a few counts of this clonotype. This CDR3 is CASSRALDRQPQHF. The CDR3 DNA follows: TGCGCCAGCAGCAGGGCCTTGGACCGTCAGCCCCAGCATTTT. V and J are TRBV10-1 and TRBJ1-5, with D tentatively TRBD1 (5 bases). Germline V CDR1 and CDR2: WNHNN, SYGVQD (reference sequence). The V gene lost 6 bases and the J gene lost 6 bases, with 15 bases spanning the gap. The CDR3 runs to 14 residues.

The table lists this clonotype with a few counts. This chain uses TRBV28 with TRBJ1-3, with 7 bases fitting TRBD1. CDR3 length equals 18 residues. The V gene end was trimmed by 6 bases and the J gene end by 4 bases; junction bases not matched to a gene: 18. Germline V lookup: CDR1 MDHEN, CDR2 SYDVKM. The CDR3 DNA sequence: TGTGCCAGCAGCCCAATGACACCGTACAGGGGCGGGGGAAACACCATATATTTT. As protein: CASSPMTPYRGGGNTIYF.

This clonotype occurred a few times. V usage is TRBV11-3 and J usage is TRBJ2-5, with no clear D. Germline-derived CDR1 and CDR2 are SGHNT and YENEEA. CDR3 length equals 13 residues. Deletions cut 0 bases from V and 5 bases from J, with 7 bases between. The CDR3 DNA follows: TGTGCCAGCAGCTTAGATGCACTGGAGACCCAGTACTTC. Its protein is CASSLDALETQYF.

The chain couples TRBV9 to TRBJ2-2; 8 bases map to TRBD2. The CDR3 is 15 residues long. Trimming at V came to 5 bases and at J to 6 bases, leaving 9 bases not matched to a gene. Germline V CDR1 and CDR2: SGDLS, YYNGEE. CDR3 residues: CASSSGGAFPGELFF. CDR3 nucleotides: TGTGCCAGCAGTTCCGGGGGGGCATTCCCCGGGGAGCTGTTTTTT.

This clonotype was observed at least ten times. The chain is built from TRBV10-3 and TRBJ1-5; D might be TRBD1 (5 bases). V lost 6 bases and J lost 1, with 7 bases in between. The CDR3 totals 13 residues. Per the germline V gene, CDR1 is ENHRY and CDR2 is SYGVKD. Written as DNA, the CDR3 is TGTGCCATCAGGGGGGTAAGCAATCAGCCCCAGCATTTT. It is translated as CAIRGVSNQPQHF.

The chain combines TRBV6-5 with TRBJ2-2, with 8 bases matching TRBD1. Germline assignment: CDR1 MNHEY and CDR2 SVGAGI. Trimming removed 2 bases from V and 5 bases from J; junction bases left unmatched: 7. This CDR3 contains 16 residues. The CDR3 sequence: CASSYQGAEWTGELFF. CDR3 DNA sequence: TGTGCCAGCAGTTACCAGGGGGCGGAATGGACCGGGGAGCTGTTTTTT.

The sample holds many counts of this clonotype. This sequence joins TRBV20-1 and TRBJ2-2, with 8 bases identical to TRBD1. The germline V gene encodes CDR1 DFQATT and CDR2 SNEGSKA (reference sequence). The J segment lost 4 bases and the V segment lost 1 base, leaving 11 bases of the junction unmatched. This CDR3 is built from 17 residues. The CDR3 DNA reads TGCAGTGCTAGAGTGGGCAGGGGGCACGCGGGCACCGGGGAGCTGTTTTTT. Translation: CSARVGRGHAGTGELFF.

The chain carries TRBV6-2 or TRBV6-3 and TRBJ2-1, with D perhaps TRBD1 (6 bases). Trimming removed 5 bases at V and 7 bases at J, with 12 bases between. The CDR3 is 13 residues long. CDR1 MNHEY and CDR2 SVGEGT come from the germline V gene. DNA for the CDR3: TGTGCCAGCAGTCGAGGGGGAACAAATGAGCAGTTCTTC. Amino acid sequence: CASSRGGTNEQFF.

This clonotype was observed a few times. This chain uses TRBV12-3 or TRBV12-4 with TRBJ1-2; 8 bases agree with TRBD1. The ends lost 5 bases at V and 6 bases at J; junction bases unmatched: 11. The CDR3 extends over 15 amino acids. In nucleotides, the CDR3 is TGTGCCAGCAGTGTCCACGGACAGGGAAGGGATGGCTACACCTTC. This sequence encodes CASSVHGQGRDGYTF.